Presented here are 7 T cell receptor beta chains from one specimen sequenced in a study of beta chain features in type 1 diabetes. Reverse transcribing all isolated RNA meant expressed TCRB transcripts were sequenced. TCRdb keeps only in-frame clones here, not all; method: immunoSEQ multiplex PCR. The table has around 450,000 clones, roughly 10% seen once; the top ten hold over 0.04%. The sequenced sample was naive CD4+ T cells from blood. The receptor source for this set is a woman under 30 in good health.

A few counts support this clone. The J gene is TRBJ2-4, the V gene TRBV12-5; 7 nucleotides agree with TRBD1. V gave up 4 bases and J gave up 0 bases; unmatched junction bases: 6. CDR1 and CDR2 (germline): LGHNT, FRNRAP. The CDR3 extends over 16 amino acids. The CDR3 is CASGSDRALAKNIQYF. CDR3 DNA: TGTGCTAGTGGTTCAGACAGGGCATTAGCCAAAAACATTCAGTACTTC.

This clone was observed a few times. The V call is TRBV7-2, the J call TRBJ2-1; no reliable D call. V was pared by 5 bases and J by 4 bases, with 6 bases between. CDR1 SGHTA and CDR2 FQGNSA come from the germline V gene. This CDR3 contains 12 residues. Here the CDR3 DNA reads TGTGCCAGCAGCAATAAGTACAATGAGCAGTTCTTC. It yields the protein CASSNKYNEQFF.

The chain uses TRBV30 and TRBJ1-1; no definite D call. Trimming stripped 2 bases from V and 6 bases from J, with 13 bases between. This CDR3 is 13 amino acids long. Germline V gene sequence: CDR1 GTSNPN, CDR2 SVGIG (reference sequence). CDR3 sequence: CAWSTHSRSEAFF. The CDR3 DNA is TGTGCCTGGAGTACCCACAGTCGTTCTGAAGCTTTCTTT.

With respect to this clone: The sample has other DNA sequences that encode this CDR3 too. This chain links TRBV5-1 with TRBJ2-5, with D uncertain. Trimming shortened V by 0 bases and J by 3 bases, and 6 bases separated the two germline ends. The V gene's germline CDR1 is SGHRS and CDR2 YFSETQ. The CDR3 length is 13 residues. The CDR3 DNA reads TGCGCCAGCAGCTTGGGAGTGGAAGAGACCCAGTACTTC. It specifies CASSLGVEETQYF. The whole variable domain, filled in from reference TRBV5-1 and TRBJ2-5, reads KAGVTQTPRYLIKTRGQQVTLSCSPISGHRSVSWYQQTPGQGLQFLFEYFSETQRNKGNFPGRFSGRQFSNSRSEMNVSTLELGDSALYLCASSLGVEETQYFGPGTRLLVL.

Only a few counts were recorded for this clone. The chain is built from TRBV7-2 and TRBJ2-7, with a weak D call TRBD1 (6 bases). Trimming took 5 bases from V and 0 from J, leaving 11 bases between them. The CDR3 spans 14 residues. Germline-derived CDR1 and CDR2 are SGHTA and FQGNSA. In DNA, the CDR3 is TGTGCCAGCAGCCTACAGGGTAGCTCCTACGAGCAGTACGTC. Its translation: CASSLQGSSYEQYV.

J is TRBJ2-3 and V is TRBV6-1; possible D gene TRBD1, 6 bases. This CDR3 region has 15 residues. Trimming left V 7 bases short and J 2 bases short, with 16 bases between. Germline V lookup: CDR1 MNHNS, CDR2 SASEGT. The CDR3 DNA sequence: TGTGCCAGCAAAAAGCCCCGGGACAACACAGATACGCAGTATTTT. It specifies CASKKPRDNTDTQYF.

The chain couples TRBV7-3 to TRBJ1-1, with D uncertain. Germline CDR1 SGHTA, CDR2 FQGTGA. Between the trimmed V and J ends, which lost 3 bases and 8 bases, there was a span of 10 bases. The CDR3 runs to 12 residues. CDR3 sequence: CASSFSRSEAFF. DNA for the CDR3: TGTGCCAGCAGCTTCTCGCGGTCAGAAGCTTTCTTT.